This T cell receptor (beta chain) emerged from a study of blood T cell repertoires in COVID-19. Per the original methods: Cell counts per sample came from amplifying reference gene primers. TCRdb's table, derived via immunoSEQ multiplex PCR, lists solely in-frame clones and lacks some. Clonal size and the V and J genes are those of that table, whereas D and trimming came from the DNA. The table includes some 200,000 clones, roughly four fifths detected once. From germline, CDR1 is SGHDN and CDR2 FVKESK. V was clipped by 3 bases and J by 7 bases, with 15 bases between them. The CDR3 contains 14 residues.

This receptor was obtained from a woman at least 80 years old with COVID-19, enrolled during active disease. Source material: peripheral blood. V is TRBV14 and J is TRBJ1-2, with D perhaps TRBD1 (5 bases). The CDR3 spells CASSQQGASSGYTF. CDR3 coding DNA: TGTGCCAGCAGCCAGCAAGGGGCTTCCTCTGGCTACACCTTC.